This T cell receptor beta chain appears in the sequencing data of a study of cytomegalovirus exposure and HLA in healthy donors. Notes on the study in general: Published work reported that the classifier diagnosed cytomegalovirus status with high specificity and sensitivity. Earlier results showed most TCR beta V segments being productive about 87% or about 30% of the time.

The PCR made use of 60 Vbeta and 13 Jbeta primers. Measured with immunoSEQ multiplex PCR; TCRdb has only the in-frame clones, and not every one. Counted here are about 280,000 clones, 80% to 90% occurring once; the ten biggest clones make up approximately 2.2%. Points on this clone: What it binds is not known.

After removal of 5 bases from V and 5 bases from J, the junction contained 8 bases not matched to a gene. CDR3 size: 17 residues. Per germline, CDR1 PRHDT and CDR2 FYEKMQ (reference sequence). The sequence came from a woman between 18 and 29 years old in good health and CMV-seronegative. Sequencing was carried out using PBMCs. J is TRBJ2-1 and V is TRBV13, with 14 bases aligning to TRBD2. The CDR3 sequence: CASSARLAGGTNNEQFF. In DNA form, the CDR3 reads TGTGCCAGCAGCGCCCGACTAGCGGGGGGGACAAACAATGAGCAGTTCTTC.